This T cell receptor (beta chain) was captured in a study of tumor-infiltrating lymphocytes in localized non-small cell lung cancer. This clone occurred a few times. Its antigen remains unidentified. Germline V CDR1 and CDR2: SQVTM, ANQGSEA. Unmatched junction bases numbered 7, after V lost 3 bases and J lost 4 bases. The CDR3 is made up of 14 amino acids. Notes on the study in general: Technical variation could not be separated from intratumor heterogeneity here. No T-cell fraction difference was seen between IM1 and IM2 tumors.

The data were produced by immunoSEQ multiplex PCR, yet TCRdb's version contains in-frame clones alone and is incomplete. This sample has about 23,000 clones, with around 67% found just once. The clonotype originates from a human donor with non-small cell lung cancer. V gene TRBV29-1 combines with J gene TRBJ1-2; 8 bases fit TRBD1. The sample taken for sequencing was lung tumor tissue. CDR3 amino acids: CSVEPAGGGYGYTF. The CDR3 region has the DNA TGCAGCGTTGAGCCCGCAGGGGGCGGCTATGGCTACACCTTC.